This T cell receptor beta chain was obtained from a study of T-cell reconstitution after alpha-beta-depleted transplantation in children. Library preparation (for TCRbeta) was performed with unique molecular identifiers. One entry per CDR3 protein results from TCRdb running MiXCR on the PCR reads. The sample holds over 90,000 distinct CDR3 sequences, 7.5% to 9% seen once. This clonotype was seen repeatedly, ten times or more. Germline CDR1 and CDR2: MRHNA and SNTAGT. V lost 6 bases to trimming and J lost 3 bases, with 11 bases between them. The CDR3 is 14 residues long. The sample consisted of PBMCs, taken before TCRalphabeta/CD19-depleted stem cell transplant. The TCR comes from a boy aged 2 to 10 with acute lymphoblastic leukemia, due to receive a stem cell transplant. The V call is TRBV6-4, the J call TRBJ2-2; D possibly corresponds to TRBD2 (6 bases). The CDR3 DNA reads TGTGCCAGCAGCCCATCTAGCGACACCGGGGAGCTGTTTTTT. It translates to CASSPSSDTGELFF.